These 22 T cell receptor beta chains originate from one sample sequenced in a study of regulatory T cells in long-lasting Graves disease. Through Arm-PCR of CDR3 regions and iRepertoire HTBI primers, TCR beta libraries were built. One entry per CDR3 protein results from TCRdb running MiXCR on the multiplex PCR reads. The sample contains some 320,000 distinct CDR3 sequences, over 15% of which appear only once. Regarding time point: newly diagnosed GD, antithyroid drugs for less than 3 months. The TCR library was made from RNA extracted from PBMCs. The sequencing here drew on peripheral blood mononuclear cells (PBMCs), taken at new diagnosis, from a patient treated with antithyroid drugs. These receptors all stem from a female donor with Graves disease.

On this clonotype: A far bigger clonotype differs at one base, so this is likely a read error. The conserved closing phenylalanine or tryptophan is absent in this CDR3, likely reflecting a read error. This chain links TRBV27 with TRBJ1-2, with D possibly matching TRBD1 (5 bases). The V gene's germline CDR1 is MNHEY and CDR2 SMNVEV (reference sequence). Trimming stripped 7 bases from V and 0 bases from J, with 15 bases between. The CDR3 length is 15 residues. The CDR3 nucleotides read TGTGCCAGCAAGCTGACAGACCTGGCTAACTATGGCTACACCCTC. This encodes CASKLTDLANYGYTL.

This clonotype has only a few counts. V is TRBV29-1 and J is TRBJ1-2, with a weak D call TRBD1 (5 bases). Germline V gene data show CDR1 as SQVTM and CDR2 as ANQGSEA. With 4 bases removed from V and 2 bases from J, the gap between germline ends came to 8 bases. The CDR3 consists of 12 residues. Here the CDR3 reads CSVGQTNYGYTF. The CDR3 DNA is TGCAGCGTTGGACAGACCAACTATGGCTACACCTTC.

This clonotype turned up a few times. The V gene is TRBV19, the J gene TRBJ1-1, with D perhaps matching TRBD1 (6 bases). V was cut by 0 bases and J by 6 bases, with 14 bases left in between. This CDR3 has 15 residues. The germline V gene has CDR1 LNHDA and CDR2 SQIVND (reference sequence). CDR3 in DNA: TGTGCCAGTAGTATAGAAGGGGGAAGGTTTCCTGAAGCTTTCTTT. Amino acids: CASSIEGGRFPEAFF.

This clonotype appeared a single time. The chain recombines TRBV30 with TRBJ1-2; unclear D gene. The CDR3 consists of 14 residues. V shed 3 bases and J shed 1 base, with 12 bases lying between them. Per the germline V gene, CDR1 is GTSNPN and CDR2 is SVGIG (reference sequence). The CDR3 DNA is TGTGCCTGGAGCCGGATGGAGGTTAACTATGGCTACACCTTC. Protein: CAWSRMEVNYGYTF.

V and J are TRBV28 and TRBJ2-1; TRBD2 might be the D (5 bases). Germline lookup yields CDR1 MDHEN and CDR2 SYDVKM. Trimming cost V 2 bases and J 14 bases, with 10 bases left between them. The CDR3 runs 11 residues. The CDR3 DNA reads as TGTGCCAGCAGTTTACTTAGCGAGGAGTTCTTC. Translated: CASSLLSEEFF.

The sample holds many counts of this clonotype. This sequence joins TRBV2 and TRBJ2-1, with 10 bases matching TRBD2. The germline CDR1 and CDR2 sequences are SNHLY and FYNNEI. J was trimmed by 9 bases and V by 2 bases; bases with no gene match: 10. This CDR3 is built from 16 residues. This CDR3 is CASSERSGRAEVEQFF. The CDR3 DNA sequence: TGTGCCAGCAGTGAACGCAGCGGGAGGGCCGAGGTTGAGCAGTTCTTC.

Many counts were recorded for this clonotype. The V call is TRBV29-1, the J call TRBJ2-6; 7 bases align to TRBD1. The CDR3 runs to 14 residues. The germline CDR1 and CDR2 sequences are SQVTM and ANQGSEA. The J segment lost 0 bases and the V segment lost 7 bases, leaving 3 bases of the junction unmatched. CDR3 sequence reads: CSAAGGSGANVLTF. CDR3 in DNA: TGCAGCGCCGCAGGGGGCTCTGGGGCCAACGTCCTGACTTTC.

This clonotype was observed many times. The CDR3 loop reads CASSEAPWRGERNEQFF. In nucleotides, the CDR3 is TGTGCCAGCAGTGAAGCGCCGTGGCGGGGGGAGCGCAATGAGCAGTTCTTC. The chain recombines TRBV6-1 with TRBJ2-1, with TRBD2 identical over 8 bases. The J segment lost 6 bases and the V segment lost 0 bases, leaving 10 bases of the junction unmatched. This CDR3 has 17 amino acids. Germline V gene data show CDR1 as MNHNS and CDR2 as SASEGT.

This clonotype was seen many times. V gene TRBV6-5 combines with J gene TRBJ1-6, with D uncertain. V was shortened by 0 bases and J by 0 bases, with 15 bases between the two germline ends. CDR3 size: 19 residues. Germline V CDR1 and CDR2: MNHEY, SVGAGI. The CDR3 nucleotides are TGTGCCAGCAGTTACTCGATGTGGAGAACGAGCTCCTATAATTCACCCCTCCACTTT. It is translated as CASSYSMWRTSSYNSPLHF.

This chain connects TRBV4-1 to TRBJ2-1, with TRBD2 identical over 9 bases. Germline CDR1 MGHRA, CDR2 YSYEKL. The CDR3 runs 17 residues. The J segment lost 7 bases and the V segment lost 8 bases, leaving 18 bases of the junction unmatched. The CDR3 DNA follows: TGCGCCAGCGGGGCTAGCGGGATCCCTGGGGCCGGAAATGAGCAGTTCTTC. It encodes CASGASGIPGAGNEQFF.

Ten or more counts support this clonotype. The chain uses TRBV19 and TRBJ1-5; D not certain. Germline V gene sequence: CDR1 LNHDA, CDR2 SQIVND (reference sequence). This CDR3 has 15 amino acids. V was clipped by 8 bases and J by 7 bases, with 21 bases between them. The chain's CDR3 is CASEGGEGPHQPQHF. In DNA form, the CDR3 reads TGTGCCAGTGAGGGCGGAGAGGGCCCCCACCAGCCCCAGCATTTT.

The chain recombines TRBV7-3 with TRBJ1-1; D gene ambiguous. The CDR3 consists of 15 residues. In germline, CDR1 is SGHTA, CDR2 FQGTGA. Trimming pared 8 bases from V and 3 bases from J, leaving 19 bases between. CDR3 nucleotides: TGTGCCAGCGGCCCCTATTGGCCGGATGACACTGAAGCTTTCTTT. Translated, it gives CASGPYWPDDTEAFF.

A remark on this clonotype: It differs at one base from a far larger clone, so likely a read error. The genes are TRBV11-3 and TRBJ2-1; D is uncertain. Germline CDR1 and CDR2: SGHNT and YENEEA. The germline V and J ends were trimmed by 1 base and 9 bases, with 10 bases remaining between them. The CDR3 runs 13 residues. CDR3 in amino acids: CASSLVVRFEQFF. DNA of the CDR3: TGTGCCAGCAGCTTAGTAGTTAGGTTTGAGCAGTTCTTC.

The table lists this clonotype with a few counts. V gene TRBV20-1 combines with J gene TRBJ2-1, with 7 bases lining up with TRBD2. The CDR3 sequence is 15 residues long. Germline-derived CDR1 and CDR2 are DFQATT and SNEGSKA (reference sequence). After removal of 5 bases from V and 0 bases from J, the junction contained 7 bases not matched to a gene. The CDR3 region has the DNA TGCAGTGCTGTGGAGGGCGGGAGCTCCTACAATGAGCAGTTCTTC. Encoded protein: CSAVEGGSSYNEQFF.

At least ten counts were recorded for this clonotype. This sequence joins TRBV2 and TRBJ2-1, with D unclear. Trimming removed 6 bases from V and 8 bases from J, with 8 bases in between. Germline CDR1 is SNHLY and CDR2 is FYNNEI. The CDR3 is 11 amino acids. CDR3 in amino acids: CASSQVDEQFF. CDR3 in DNA: TGTGCCAGCAGCCAAGTAGATGAGCAGTTCTTC.

About this clonotype: A much bigger clone sits one base away, suggesting this may be a read error. V usage is TRBV5-1 and J usage is TRBJ2-1, with D possibly TRBD1 on 7 matching bases. From germline, CDR1 is SGHRS and CDR2 YFSETQ. The CDR3 consists of 16 residues. As DNA, the CDR3 is TGCGCCAGCCGTCTGGAGGGGGCTAGCGAGTACAATGAGCAGTCCTTC. It encodes CASRLEGASEYNEQSF.

With respect to this clonotype: A much larger clonotype is one base distant, so this may be a read error. The genes are TRBV11-3 and TRBJ2-7; TRBD1 is a possible D gene (7 bases). The V gene lost 5 bases and the J gene lost 6 bases, with 11 bases spanning the gap. This CDR3 comprises 12 residues. From germline, CDR1 is SGHNT and CDR2 YENEEA. The CDR3 loop is CASSRQGGEQYF. The DNA of the CDR3 is TGTGCCAGCAGCCGCCAGGGGGGCGAGCAGTACTTC.

This clonotype was found a few times. The chain's CDR3 is CASSASPKSTGELFF. CDR3 DNA: TGCGCCAGCAGTGCGTCCCCTAAATCCACCGGGGAGCTGTTTTTT. J is TRBJ2-2 and V is TRBV10-2; no reliable D call. Germline V gene lookup returns CDR1 WSHSY and CDR2 SAAADI. Trimming stripped 4 bases from V and 4 bases from J, with 13 bases between. This CDR3 comprises 15 residues.

As concerns this clonotype: This may be a read error, as it is one base from a much larger clone. As the CDR3 is not closed by the conserved phenylalanine or tryptophan, this likely results from a read error. J is TRBJ2-1 and V is TRBV7-9; 7 bases are a match to TRBD1. This CDR3 has 15 residues. J gave up 5 bases and V 5 bases, and 9 bases lay outside the gene matches. Germline V CDR1 and CDR2: SEHNR, FQNEAQ (reference sequence). The CDR3 DNA is TGTGCCAGCAGCCAGACAGGGAGCTACAACAATGAGCAGTTCTTG. It yields the protein CASSQTGSYNNEQFL.

This clonotype was observed many times. The chain uses TRBV6-2 or TRBV6-3 and TRBJ2-3; maybe TRBD1 (6 bases). The CDR3 has 16 amino acids. Looked up from germline, CDR1 is MNHEY and CDR2 is SVGEGT. V lost 0 bases, J lost 3 bases, and 13 bases lay in between. The CDR3 loop reads CASSYSGGVGTDTQYF. The DNA of the CDR3 is TGTGCCAGCAGTTACTCTGGGGGCGTTGGGACAGATACGCAGTATTTT.

This rearrangement joins TRBV9 to TRBJ2-7; 11 positions agree with TRBD2. In germline, CDR1 is SGDLS, CDR2 YYNGEE. Trimming took 3 bases from V and 3 from J; bases not matched to a gene: 8. The CDR3 totals 16 residues. CDR3 coding DNA: TGTGCCAGCAGCGACCCCCTAGCGGGAGGAGTCTACGAGCAGTACTTC. Protein: CASSDPLAGGVYEQYF. Based on the CDR3 plus reference TRBV9 and TRBJ2-7, the full variable domain is DSGVTQTPKHLITATGQRVTLRCSPRSGDLSVYWYQQSLDQGLQFLIQYYNGEERAKGNILERFSAQQFPDLHSELNLSSLELGDSALYFCASSDPLAGGVYEQYFGPGTRLTVT.

The table lists this clonotype with many counts. This rearrangement joins TRBV28 to TRBJ2-3; 12 nucleotides align to TRBD1. This CDR3 is built from 14 residues. Germline CDR1 and CDR2: MDHEN and SYDVKM. J was trimmed by 4 bases and V by 7 bases; bases with no gene match: 3. The CDR3 bases are TGTGCCAGCAACCGGGACAGGGGGCCAGATACGCAGTATTTT. Translation gives CASNRDRGPDTQYF. The entire variable domain, with the rest obtained from reference TRBV28 and TRBJ2-3, is as follows: DVKVTQSSRYLVKRTGEKVFLECVQDMDHENMFWYRQDPGLGLRLIYFSYDVKMKEKGDIPEGYSVSREKKERFSLILESASTNQTSMYLCASNRDRGPDTQYFGPGTRLTVL.